This entry is about one T cell receptor beta chain. V lost 3 bases to trimming and J lost 0 bases; unmatched junction nucleotides: 5. The germline CDR1 and CDR2 sequences are SGHRS and YFSETQ. CDR3 length equals 16 residues. The sample belongs to a study of blood T cell repertoires in COVID-19. Measured with immunoSEQ multiplex PCR; TCRdb has only the in-frame clones, and not every one. Here the sample spans about 220,000 clones, around 80% being singletons. The sequence came from a man between 45 and 60 years old with active or convalescent COVID-19. V is TRBV5-1 and J is TRBJ1-4, with 7 bases that match TRBD1. Sequenced material: peripheral blood. CDR3 sequence: CASSSYTGATNEKLFF. The CDR3 region has the DNA TGCGCCAGCAGCTCGTATACAGGGGCAACTAATGAAAAACTGTTTTTT. Full variable domain (remainder filled in from reference TRBV5-1 and TRBJ1-4): KAGVTQTPRYLIKTRGQQVTLSCSPISGHRSVSWYQQTPGQGLQFLFEYFSETQRNKGNFPGRFSGRQFSNSRSEMNVSTLELGDSALYLCASSSYTGATNEKLFFGSGTQLSVL.